Below, 22 T cell receptor beta chains from the same sample are listed, as sequenced in a study of CD8 T cells in Susac syndrome (dated by TCRdb to between 2018 and 2021). Libraries were constructed by the immunoSEQ multiplex PCR assay. RNA was extracted using the RNeasy kit, and about 0.5 to 1 ug of the RNA was reverse transcribed with random hexamers. The public reads were reanalyzed by TCRdb: fastp trimming at Q25, MiXCR alignment, in-frame beta chains only. Every CDR3 protein is listed once, alongside the most common genes and DNA of its rows. The sample records about 85,000 distinct CDR3 sequences, over 90% of which are singletons. Roughly 0.24% of the sample comes from the top ten. Sequenced sample: CD8+ T cells from PBMCs. The receptors shown here come from a human donor in good health.

The V call is TRBV19, the J call TRBJ1-1; D is possibly TRBD1 (5 bases). V dropped 8 bases and J dropped 1 base, with 11 bases sitting between them. Germline CDR1 LNHDA, CDR2 SQIVND (reference sequence). CDR3 size: 13 residues. The CDR3 DNA reads as TGTGCCAGTTGTGACAGACGGAACACTGAAGCTTTCTTT. It is translated as CASCDRRNTEAFF.

The rearrangement links TRBV7-2 to TRBJ2-5; possible D gene TRBD1, 5 bases. The CDR3 extends over 15 amino acids. Trimming pared 0 bases from V and 4 bases from J, leaving 12 bases between. Germline CDR1 SGHTA, CDR2 FQGNSA. CDR3 DNA: TGTGCCAGCAGCTTAGCGGGGTACAGGACAGAGACCCAGTACTTC. Protein: CASSLAGYRTETQYF.

This CDR3 is CSARSVGRGTEAFF. CDR3 coding DNA: TGCAGTGCTAGATCCGTCGGGAGGGGAACTGAAGCTTTCTTT. This chain connects TRBV20-1 to TRBJ1-1, with D possibly matching TRBD1 (5 bases). V lost 2 bases to trimming and J lost 5 bases, with 15 bases between them. CDR1 is DFQATT, CDR2 SNEGSKA, per germline (reference sequence). This CDR3 spans 14 amino acids.

The chain couples TRBV29-1 to TRBJ1-2; 9 nucleotides match TRBD1. J was trimmed by 2 bases and V by 0 bases; bases with no gene match: 4. The CDR3 is made up of 15 amino acids. Per germline, CDR1 SQVTM and CDR2 ANQGSEA. The CDR3: CSVEDFGTGNYGYTF. In DNA form, the CDR3 reads TGCAGCGTTGAAGATTTCGGGACAGGGAACTATGGCTACACCTTC.

The rearrangement links TRBV20-1 to TRBJ2-1, with no clear D. Deletions cut 5 bases from V and 5 bases from J, with 10 bases between. This CDR3 has 12 residues. From germline, CDR1 is DFQATT and CDR2 SNEGSKA (reference sequence). The DNA of the CDR3 is TGCAGTGCTCCTCCCGGGCACAATGAGCAGTTCTTC. Amino acid sequence: CSAPPGHNEQFF.

This chain joins TRBV5-4 and TRBJ1-1; no definite D call. This CDR3 spans 15 amino acids. The ends were cut back, 2 bases at V and 3 bases at J, with 14 bases in the middle. Germline CDR1 is SGHNT and CDR2 is YYREEE (reference sequence). For the CDR3, the DNA is TGTGCCAGCAGCTTTGCCCGTTTCATTGACACTGAAGCTTTCTTT. Its protein is CASSFARFIDTEAFF.

CDR3 sequence: CASTSPGLALDTQYF. CDR3 DNA sequence: TGTGCCAGCACCTCACCAGGACTAGCCCTGGATACGCAGTATTTT. The gene calls are TRBV12-3 or TRBV12-4 and TRBJ2-3; 8 bases are a match to TRBD2. Germline trimming cut 7 bases from V and 6 bases from J; bases unmatched to any gene: 12. The CDR3 covers 15 residues.

The chain employs TRBV15 and TRBJ1-3, with no clear D. This CDR3 is built from 17 residues. V lost 0 bases to trimming and J lost 0 bases, with 12 bases between them. Germline values: CDR1 LNHNV, CDR2 YYDKDF (reference sequence). The CDR3 region is CATSRDRAVNSGNTIYF. CDR3 bases: TGTGCCACCAGCAGAGATAGGGCGGTCAACTCTGGAAACACCATATATTTT. The full variable domain, its missing parts supplied by reference TRBV15 and TRBJ1-3, is DAMVIQNPRYQVTQFGKPVTLSCSQTLNHNVMYWYQQKSSQAPKLLFHYYDKDFNNEADTPDNFQSRRPNTSFCFLDIRSPGLGDTAMYLCATSRDRAVNSGNTIYFGEGSWLTVV.

V gene TRBV20-1 combines with J gene TRBJ1-1; D is unresolved. The CDR3 has 11 residues. Per germline, CDR1 DFQATT and CDR2 SNEGSKA (reference sequence). Trimming removed 5 bases from V and 2 bases from J, with 6 bases in between. The CDR3 bases are TGCAGTGCTGGTGTAAACACTGAAGCTTTCTTT. Protein sequence: CSAGVNTEAFF.

J is TRBJ2-7 and V is TRBV18; TRBD1 aligns across 11 bases. Germline CDR1 KGHSH, CDR2 LQKENI. The CDR3 loop spans 15 amino acids. J gave up 2 bases and V 2 bases, and 2 bases lay outside the gene matches. The DNA of the CDR3 is TGTGCCAGCTCACCAAGGGACAGGGGGGCCTACGAGCAGTACTTC. This encodes CASSPRDRGAYEQYF.

The chain is built from TRBV27 and TRBJ1-1; no definite D call. The germline V and J ends were trimmed by 8 bases and 0 bases, with 10 bases remaining between them. This CDR3 is built from 13 residues. The germline gives CDR1 MNHEY, CDR2 SMNVEV (reference sequence). In DNA form, the CDR3 reads TGTGCCAGCCGCACCGGAATGAACACTGAAGCTTTCTTT. Translating gives CASRTGMNTEAFF.

The rearrangement joins TRBV6-4 to TRBJ1-1; D might be TRBD1 (5 bases). V dropped 3 bases and J dropped 5 bases, with 13 bases sitting between them. Germline CDR1 MRHNA, CDR2 SNTAGT. The CDR3 runs to 14 residues. The CDR3 coding sequence is TGTGCCAGCAGTGAAAGTGTTGGGGGAACTGAAGCTTTCTTT. Protein product: CASSESVGGTEAFF.

This chain links TRBV4-2 with TRBJ1-1; D is unclear. The V and J ends lost 4 bases and 3 bases respectively, with 9 bases between them. Per germline, CDR1 LGHNA and CDR2 YNFKEQ. The CDR3 runs to 13 residues. CDR3 residues: CASSPKLYTEAFF. CDR3 in DNA: TGTGCCAGCAGCCCTAAGCTTTACACTGAAGCTTTCTTT.

This chain joins TRBV7-9 and TRBJ2-7; no reliable D call. The CDR3 is 14 residues long. The V end was cut by 1 base, the J end by 5 bases, with 12 bases between. The germline V gene has CDR1 SEHNR and CDR2 FQNEAQ (reference sequence). The CDR3 loop reads CASSLEALADEQYF. The CDR3 region has the DNA TGTGCCAGCAGCTTAGAGGCCTTGGCGGACGAGCAGTACTTC. Based on the CDR3 plus reference TRBV7-9 and TRBJ2-7, the full variable domain is DTGVSQNPRHKITKRGQNVTFRCDPISEHNRLYWYRQTLGQGPEFLTYFQNEAQLEKSRLLSDRFSAERPKGSFSTLEIQRTEQGDSAMYLCASSLEALADEQYFGPGTRLTVT.

The CDR3 nucleotides are TGCGCCAGCAGCGGGGGTCTAGCCAAAAACATTCAGTACTTC. It yields the protein CASSGGLAKNIQYF. J is TRBJ2-4 and V is TRBV5-1; the D gene could be TRBD1 or TRBD2 (5 bases each). This CDR3 is 14 amino acids long. Trimming left V 4 bases short and J 0 bases short, with 8 bases between. Germline V CDR1 and CDR2: SGHRS, YFSETQ.

CDR3 sequence (DNA): TGTGCCAGTTCCAAAACGGCAGGGATGAATGAGCAGTTCTTC. Its translation is CASSKTAGMNEQFF. The rearrangement joins TRBV27 to TRBJ2-1, with D possibly matching TRBD1 (5 bases). Germline CDR1 MNHEY, CDR2 SMNVEV (reference sequence). V was shortened by 9 bases and J by 7 bases, with 19 bases between the two germline ends. CDR3 length: 14 residues.

Only one count was recorded for this clonotype. V usage is TRBV24-1 and J usage is TRBJ2-2; D perhaps matches TRBD2 (5 bases). CDR1 is KGHDR and CDR2 is SFDVKD in the germline V gene. The CDR3 runs to 12 residues. V gave up 6 bases and J gave up 6 bases, with 7 bases separating them. This CDR3 reads CATSRGSGELFF. The CDR3, as DNA: TGTGCCACCAGTCGAGGGTCCGGGGAGCTGTTTTTT.

V and J are TRBV7-8 and TRBJ2-3; D call uncertain. The germline V gene has CDR1 SGHVS and CDR2 FQNEAQ. CDR3 length equals 13 residues. Trimming took off 7 bases at V and 5 bases at J, with 13 bases between the two ends. The CDR3 spells CASTLVVGDTQYF. The CDR3 DNA is TGTGCCAGCACCCTGGTCGTGGGAGATACGCAGTATTTT.

The rearrangement links TRBV6-5 to TRBJ2-1; tentatively, D is TRBD1 (5 bases). CDR3 length equals 13 residues. CDR1 is MNHEY, CDR2 SVGAGI, per germline. V was pared by 10 bases and J by 0 bases, with 10 bases between. The CDR3 is CATQGSSYNEQFF. CDR3 sequence (DNA): TGTGCCACCCAGGGAAGCTCCTACAATGAGCAGTTCTTC.

The chain joins TRBV24-1 to TRBJ2-1; D remains unclear. Germline CDR1 KGHDR, CDR2 SFDVKD. There are 12 residues in the CDR3. V gave up 0 bases and J gave up 10 bases, with 6 bases separating them. CDR3 DNA sequence: TGTGCCACCAGTGATTTGAACGTAGAGCAGTTCTTC. Translation: CATSDLNVEQFF.

V is TRBV18 and J is TRBJ1-1; D unresolved. In germline, CDR1 is KGHSH, CDR2 LQKENI. The CDR3 has 14 amino acids. V was shortened by 3 bases and J by 6 bases, with 14 bases between the two germline ends. The CDR3 DNA follows: TGTGCCAGCTCACCTTTGGGCACACCACCTGAAGCTTTCTTT. The encoded protein is CASSPLGTPPEAFF.

This clonotype appeared a few times. The chain joins TRBV20-1 to TRBJ2-7; D is perhaps TRBD2 (6 bases). Germline V gene data show CDR1 as DFQATT and CDR2 as SNEGSKA (reference sequence). V was clipped by 0 bases and J by 2 bases, with 14 bases between them. This CDR3 has 15 residues. CDR3 coding DNA: TGCAGTGCTAGAGATTTGGTCCGGGAGACCTACGAGCAGTACGTC. Protein: CSARDLVRETYEQYV.